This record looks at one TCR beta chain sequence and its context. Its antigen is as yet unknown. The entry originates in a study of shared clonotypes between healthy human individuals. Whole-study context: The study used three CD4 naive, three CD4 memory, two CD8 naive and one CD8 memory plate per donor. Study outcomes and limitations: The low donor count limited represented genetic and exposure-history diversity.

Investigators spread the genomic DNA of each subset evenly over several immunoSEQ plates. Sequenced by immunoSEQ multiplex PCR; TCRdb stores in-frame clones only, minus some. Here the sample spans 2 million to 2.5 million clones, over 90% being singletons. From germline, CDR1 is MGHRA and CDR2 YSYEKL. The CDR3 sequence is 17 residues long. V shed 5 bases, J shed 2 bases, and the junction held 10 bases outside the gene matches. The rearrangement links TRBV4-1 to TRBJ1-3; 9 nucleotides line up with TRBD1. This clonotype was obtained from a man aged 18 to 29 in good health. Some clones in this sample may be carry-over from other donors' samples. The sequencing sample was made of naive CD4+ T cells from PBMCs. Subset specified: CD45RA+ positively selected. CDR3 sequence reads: CASSYYETGGTGNTIYF. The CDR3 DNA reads TGCGCCAGCAGCTATTATGAGACAGGGGGAACTGGAAACACCATATATTTT.